The source of this TCR beta chain is a study of OX40 agonist ivuxolimab in advanced cancers. Measured with immunoSEQ multiplex PCR; TCRdb has only the in-frame clones, and not every one. The sample has roughly 41,000 clones, around 80% seen once. The source material was CD4+ or CD8+ T cells sorted from blood, sampled in a trial of the OX40 agonist ivuxolimab. The sequence was obtained from an adult with an advanced solid tumor such as melanoma, head and neck, liver or kidney cancer.

In DNA form, the CDR3 reads TGTGCCAGCAGCCAAGATGTAGCAGTTCGGGAGACCCAGTACTTC. It translates to CASSQDVAVRETQYF. This sequence joins TRBV4-2 and TRBJ2-5, with D uncertain. Germline V CDR1 and CDR2: LGHNA, YNFKEQ. There are 15 residues in the CDR3. Trimming cost V 0 bases and J 5 bases, with 13 bases left between them.